One and the same sample provided the 15 T cell receptor beta chains below, sequenced in a study of CD8+ T cells in alopecia areata. The sequencing template was cDNA reverse transcribed from extracted RNA. Libraries were prepared by immunoSEQ multiplex PCR; TCRdb keeps only in-frame clonotypes and omits some of them. Among fewer than 250,000 clones listed, approximately 47% were seen once. Described treatment: oral pan-JAK inhibitor, 5-10 mg twice daily. Specimen: CD4+ T cells sorted from blood, collected at roughly week 36, from a patient treated with tofacitinib. These receptors all stem from a human donor with alopecia areata.

The chain links TRBV7-2 to TRBJ2-1, with D unresolved. There are 13 residues in the CDR3. Trimming shortened V by 2 bases and J by 4 bases, and 6 bases separated the two germline ends. Germline CDR1 SGHTA, CDR2 FQGNSA. This chain's CDR3 is CASSLWAYNEQFF. CDR3 in DNA: TGTGCCAGCAGCTTATGGGCTTACAATGAGCAGTTCTTC.

This sequence joins TRBV25-1 and TRBJ1-1, with a weak D call TRBD1 (5 bases). Trimming pared 3 bases from V and 1 base from J, leaving 9 bases between. Germline-derived CDR1 and CDR2 are MGHDK and SYGVNS. CDR3 size: 14 residues. The CDR3 is CASSDRTRNTEAFF. The CDR3 DNA reads TGTGCCAGCAGTGACCGGACAAGGAACACTGAAGCTTTCTTT.

This clone was counted between two and nine times. The genes are TRBV6-5 and TRBJ2-3; 9 nucleotides align to TRBD2. V lost 4 bases, J lost 5 bases, and 10 bases stayed unmatched. CDR1 and CDR2 (germline): MNHEY, SVGAGI. CDR3 length equals 16 residues. The CDR3 loop is CASSSYSGRGIDTQYF. Written as DNA, the CDR3 is TGTGCCAGCAGTTCCTATAGCGGGAGAGGCATAGATACGCAGTATTTT.

This clone was found a few times. V usage is TRBV7-3 and J usage is TRBJ2-3, with 9 bases lining up with TRBD2. The CDR3 is made up of 15 amino acids. V lost 4 bases, J lost 2 bases, and 4 bases stayed unmatched. Germline CDR1 and CDR2: SGHTA and FQGTGA. The CDR3 loop is CASSSGLAPTDTQYF. The CDR3 nucleotides are TGTGCCAGCAGCTCGGGACTAGCACCCACAGATACGCAGTATTTT.

The V call is TRBV7-8, the J call TRBJ2-1; perhaps TRBD1 as D (6 bases). Per germline, CDR1 SGHVS and CDR2 FQNEAQ. Trimming removed 11 bases from V and 5 bases from J, with 16 bases in between. This CDR3 spans 13 amino acids. CDR3 bases: TGTGCCGGGAACAGGGACGGTGACAATGAGCAGTTCTTC. It encodes CAGNRDGDNEQFF.

The chain couples TRBV11-1 to TRBJ2-1, with 7 bases matching TRBD2. This CDR3 has 13 amino acids. V was pared by 5 bases and J by 7 bases, with 5 bases of the junction left unmatched. Germline loops: CDR1 SGHAT, CDR2 FQDESV (reference sequence). The CDR3 sequence: CASSPRRENEQFF. The CDR3 DNA reads as TGTGCCAGCAGCCCGCGGCGGGAGAATGAGCAGTTCTTC.

This chain joins TRBV25-1 and TRBJ2-7; 9 positions match TRBD2. The CDR3 runs 15 residues. J was trimmed by 5 bases and V by 1 base; bases with no gene match: 6. Germline V lookup: CDR1 MGHDK, CDR2 SYGVNS. CDR3 sequence reads: CASSELGAGGHEQYF. The CDR3 DNA follows: TGTGCCAGCAGTGAATTGGGAGCGGGAGGACACGAGCAGTACTTC.

This clone has only a few counts. V is TRBV6-5 and J is TRBJ2-1; no clear D gene. Trimming removed 6 bases at V and 8 bases at J, with 17 bases between. The CDR3 extends over 14 amino acids. CDR1 is MNHEY, CDR2 SVGAGI, per germline. The CDR3 loop reads CASSLTGPTDEQFF. DNA for the CDR3: TGTGCCAGCAGCTTAACTGGGCCGACGGATGAGCAGTTCTTC.

The CDR3 nucleotides read TGCGCCAGCAGCGGGACGGCAGATACGCAGTATTTT. Translation gives CASSGTADTQYF. The V and J genes are TRBV10-2 and TRBJ2-3, with D perhaps assigned TRBD1 or TRBD2 (5 bases each). This CDR3 contains 12 residues. V was cut by 6 bases and J by 4 bases, with 8 bases left in between. From germline, CDR1 is WSHSY and CDR2 SAAADI.

The CDR3, as DNA: TGTGCCTGGAGCGGGGACCTAGGCACAGATACGCAGTATTTT. It encodes CAWSGDLGTDTQYF. The V and J genes are TRBV30 and TRBJ2-3; D could derive from TRBD1 or TRBD2 (5 bases each). Trimming stripped 3 bases from V and 1 base from J, with 11 bases between. The length of the CDR3 is 14 residues. Germline V CDR1 and CDR2: GTSNPN, SVGIG (reference sequence).

This clone was detected only a few times. The chain links TRBV29-1 to TRBJ2-7; D is uncertain. Germline-derived CDR1 and CDR2 are SQVTM and ANQGSEA. The CDR3 is 13 residues long. V dropped 6 bases and J dropped 3 bases, with 15 bases sitting between them. The CDR3 reads CSVAQQEFYEQYF. The CDR3 DNA reads as TGCAGCGTCGCGCAGCAGGAGTTCTACGAGCAGTACTTC.

V and J are TRBV11-2 and TRBJ2-1; 7 nucleotides line up with TRBD2. The germline gives CDR1 SGHAT, CDR2 FQNNGV. CDR3 length: 16 residues. J was trimmed by 2 bases and V by 3 bases; bases with no gene match: 7. The CDR3 region is CASSFPPSGTYNEQFF. DNA of the CDR3: TGTGCCAGCAGCTTCCCTCCTAGCGGAACCTACAATGAGCAGTTCTTC.

The V gene is TRBV7-2, the J gene TRBJ2-7; TRBD2 aligns across 10 bases. The V and J ends lost 2 bases and 6 bases, in that order; junction bases with no gene match: 4. The CDR3 is 14 amino acids. The germline V gene has CDR1 SGHTA and CDR2 FQGNSA. The CDR3: CASSLTSGKSEQYF. DNA for the CDR3: TGTGCCAGCAGCTTAACTAGCGGGAAGAGCGAGCAGTACTTC.

This clone was detected only a few times. The chain is built from TRBV4-1 and TRBJ2-7, with a possible D match to TRBD1 (5 bases). CDR3 length: 15 amino acids. Trimming took 1 base from V and 2 from J, leaving 12 bases between them. The germline V gene has CDR1 MGHRA and CDR2 YSYEKL. DNA for the CDR3: TGCGCCAGCAGCCAAGTTCGACAGACACCCTACGAGCAGTACTTC. Translation: CASSQVRQTPYEQYF.

The rearrangement joins TRBV29-1 to TRBJ2-3; 9 bases are a match to TRBD1. Germline loops: CDR1 SQVTM, CDR2 ANQGSEA. This CDR3 region has 15 residues. V was pared by 0 bases and J by 6 bases, with 7 bases of the junction left unmatched. CDR3 DNA sequence: TGCAGCGTTGAAGATGCGGGACAGGGCATTGATACGCAGTATTTT. Amino acid sequence: CSVEDAGQGIDTQYF.